This TCR beta chain is drawn from a study of CD8 T cells in ankylosing spondylitis. The study, taken as a whole, reports: There was a TCR beta motif, made of 7 to 9 highly homologous variants, that appeared characteristic of ankylosing spondylitis blood. Peripheral blood held disease-linked clones only at relatively low frequency, and these were CD8+. Significant enrichment of disease-linked clones was reported in matched ankylosing spondylitis synovial fluid.

CDR3 length equals 17 residues. Germline-derived CDR1 and CDR2 are MGHRA and YSYEKL. The V end lost 0 bases, the J end lost 2 bases, and 16 bases lay between the germline ends. Note on this clonotype: The target antigen is unknown.

TCRdb reprocessed the 5' RACE reads via MiXCR and lists one record per CDR3 protein. The sample includes about 700,000 distinct CDR3 sequences, 19% of them seen just once. The sequence was obtained from a male donor with ankylosing spondylitis. The chain recombines TRBV4-1 with TRBJ2-5; D is perhaps TRBD2 (7 bases). Sequencing was done on a sample of blood, either unsorted or a sorted T cell fraction (not recorded which). The CDR3 sequence: CASSQDRGGRQQETQYF. The DNA for the CDR3 is TGCGCCAGCAGCCAAGATAGGGGGGGGCGCCAACAAGAGACCCAGTACTTC.